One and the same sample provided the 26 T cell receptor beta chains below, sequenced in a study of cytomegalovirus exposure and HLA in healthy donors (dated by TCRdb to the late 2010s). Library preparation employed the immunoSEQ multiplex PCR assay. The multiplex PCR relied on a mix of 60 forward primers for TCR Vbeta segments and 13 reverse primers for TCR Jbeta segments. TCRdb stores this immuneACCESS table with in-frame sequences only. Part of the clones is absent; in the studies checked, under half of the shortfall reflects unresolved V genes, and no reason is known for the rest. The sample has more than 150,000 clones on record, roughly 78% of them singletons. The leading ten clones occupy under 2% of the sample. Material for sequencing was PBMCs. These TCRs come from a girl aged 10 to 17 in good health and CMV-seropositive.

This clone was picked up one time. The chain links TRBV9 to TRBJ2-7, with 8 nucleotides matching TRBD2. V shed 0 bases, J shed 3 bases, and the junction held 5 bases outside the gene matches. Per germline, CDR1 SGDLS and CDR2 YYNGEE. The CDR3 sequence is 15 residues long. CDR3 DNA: TGTGCCAGCAGCGTAGGGGTTAGCGGGGTCTACGAGCAGTACTTC. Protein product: CASSVGVSGVYEQYF.

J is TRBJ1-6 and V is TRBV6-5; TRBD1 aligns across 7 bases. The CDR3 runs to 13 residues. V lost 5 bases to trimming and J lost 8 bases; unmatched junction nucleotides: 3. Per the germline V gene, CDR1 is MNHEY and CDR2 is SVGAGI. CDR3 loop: CASSATGDSPLHF. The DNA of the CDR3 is TGTGCCAGCAGTGCCACAGGGGATTCACCCCTCCACTTT.

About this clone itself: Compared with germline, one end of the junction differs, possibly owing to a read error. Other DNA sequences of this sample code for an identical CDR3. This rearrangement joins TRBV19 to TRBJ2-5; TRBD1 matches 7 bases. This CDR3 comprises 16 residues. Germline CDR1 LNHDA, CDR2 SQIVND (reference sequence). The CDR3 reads CASSLKTGMGQETQYF. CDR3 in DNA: TGCGCCAGTAGCCTGAAGACAGGGATGGGCCAAGAGACCCAGTACTTC.

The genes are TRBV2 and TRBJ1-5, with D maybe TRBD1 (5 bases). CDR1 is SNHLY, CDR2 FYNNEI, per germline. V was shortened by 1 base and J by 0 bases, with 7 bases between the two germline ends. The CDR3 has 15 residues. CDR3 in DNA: TGTGCCAGCAGTGAAGGGACAAATAGCAATCAGCCCCAGCATTTT. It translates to CASSEGTNSNQPQHF.

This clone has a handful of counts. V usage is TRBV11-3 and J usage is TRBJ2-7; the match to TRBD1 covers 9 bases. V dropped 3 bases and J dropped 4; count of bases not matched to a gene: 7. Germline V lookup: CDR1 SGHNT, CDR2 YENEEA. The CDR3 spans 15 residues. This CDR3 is CASSLNPGQGYEQYF. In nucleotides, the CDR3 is TGTGCCAGCAGCTTGAACCCGGGACAGGGTTACGAGCAGTACTTC.

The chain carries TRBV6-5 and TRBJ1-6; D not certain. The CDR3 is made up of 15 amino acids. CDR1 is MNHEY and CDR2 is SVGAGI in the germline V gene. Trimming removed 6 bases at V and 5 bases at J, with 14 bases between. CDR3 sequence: CASSPSGDHNSPLHF. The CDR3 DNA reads TGTGCCAGCAGCCCGAGTGGAGACCATAATTCACCCCTCCACTTT.

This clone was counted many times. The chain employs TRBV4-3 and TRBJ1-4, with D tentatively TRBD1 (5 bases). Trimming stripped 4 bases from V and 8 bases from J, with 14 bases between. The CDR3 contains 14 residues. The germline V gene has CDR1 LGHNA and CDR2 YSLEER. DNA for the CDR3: TGCGCCAGCAGCCCAGGGCCGGGGGGGGAAAAACTGTTTTTT. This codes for CASSPGPGGEKLFF.

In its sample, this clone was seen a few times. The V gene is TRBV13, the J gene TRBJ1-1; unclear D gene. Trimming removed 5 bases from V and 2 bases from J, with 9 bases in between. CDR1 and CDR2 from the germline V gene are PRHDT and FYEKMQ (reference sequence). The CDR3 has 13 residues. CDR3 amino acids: CASSPRGNTEAFF. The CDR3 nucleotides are TGTGCCAGCAGCCCCCGGGGAAACACTGAAGCTTTCTTT.

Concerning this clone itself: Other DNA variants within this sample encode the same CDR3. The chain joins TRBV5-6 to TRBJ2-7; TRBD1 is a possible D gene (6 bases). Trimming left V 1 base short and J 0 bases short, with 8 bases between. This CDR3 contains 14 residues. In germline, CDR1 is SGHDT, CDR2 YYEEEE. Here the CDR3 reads CASSLTGSSYEQYF. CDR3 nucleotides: TGTGCCAGCAGCTTGACAGGGTCCTCCTACGAGCAGTACTTC.

CDR3: CASSFPQGWSYNEQFF. CDR3 sequence (DNA): TGTGCCAGCAGTTTCCCGCAGGGATGGTCCTACAATGAGCAGTTCTTC. The chain joins TRBV6-6 to TRBJ2-1; D is perhaps TRBD1 (5 bases). Per germline, CDR1 MNHNY and CDR2 SVGAGI (reference sequence). V was clipped by 4 bases and J by 1 base, with 14 bases between them. The CDR3 runs to 16 residues.

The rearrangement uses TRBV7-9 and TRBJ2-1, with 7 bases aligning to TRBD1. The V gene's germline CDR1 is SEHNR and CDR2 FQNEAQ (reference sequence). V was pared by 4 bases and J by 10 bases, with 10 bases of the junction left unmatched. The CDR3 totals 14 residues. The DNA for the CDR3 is TGTGCCAGCAGCTCTCGACAGGGCCGGGCGGAGCAGTTCTTC. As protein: CASSSRQGRAEQFF.

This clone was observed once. The CDR3 spells CASSLLNQPQHF. The DNA of the CDR3 is TGTGCCAGCAGCTTACTTAATCAGCCCCAGCATTTT. The genes are TRBV13 and TRBJ1-5; D gene ambiguous. The length of the CDR3 is 12 residues. Trimming shortened V by 2 bases and J by 4 bases, and 3 bases separated the two germline ends. Germline V gives CDR1 PRHDT, CDR2 FYEKMQ (reference sequence).

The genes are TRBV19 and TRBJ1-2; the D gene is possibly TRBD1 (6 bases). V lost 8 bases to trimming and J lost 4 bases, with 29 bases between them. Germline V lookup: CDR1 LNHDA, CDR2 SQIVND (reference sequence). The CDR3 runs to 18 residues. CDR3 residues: CASSNPIWGSGGSYGYTF. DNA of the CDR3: TGTGCCAGTTCTAACCCTATTTGGGGGTCGGGGGGCTCCTATGGCTACACCTTC.

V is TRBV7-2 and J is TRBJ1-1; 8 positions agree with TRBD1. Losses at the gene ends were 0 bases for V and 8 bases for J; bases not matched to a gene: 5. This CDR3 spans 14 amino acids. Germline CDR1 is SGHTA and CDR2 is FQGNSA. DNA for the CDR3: TGTGCCAGCAGCTTAGCTGGACAGGGTAGGGAAGCTTTCTTT. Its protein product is CASSLAGQGREAFF.

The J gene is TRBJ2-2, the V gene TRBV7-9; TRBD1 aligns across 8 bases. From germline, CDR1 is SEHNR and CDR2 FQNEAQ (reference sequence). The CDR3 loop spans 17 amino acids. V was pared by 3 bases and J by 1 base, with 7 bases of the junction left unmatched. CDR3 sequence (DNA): TGTGCCAGCAGCTTTGGACAGGGCAAGGGGAACACCGGGGAGCTGTTTTTT. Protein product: CASSFGQGKGNTGELFF.

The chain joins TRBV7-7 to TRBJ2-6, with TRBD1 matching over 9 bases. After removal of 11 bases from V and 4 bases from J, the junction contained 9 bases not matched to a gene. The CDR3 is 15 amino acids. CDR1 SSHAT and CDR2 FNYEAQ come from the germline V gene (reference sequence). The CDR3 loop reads CAEQGAATGANVLTF. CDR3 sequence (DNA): TGTGCCGAACAGGGGGCTGCCACCGGGGCCAACGTCCTGACTTTC.

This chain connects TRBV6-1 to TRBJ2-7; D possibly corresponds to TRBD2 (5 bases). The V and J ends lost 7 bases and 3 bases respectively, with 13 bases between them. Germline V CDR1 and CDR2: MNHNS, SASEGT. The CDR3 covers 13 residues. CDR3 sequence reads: CASTRTRGYEQYF. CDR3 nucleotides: TGTGCCAGCACCCGGACCCGGGGCTACGAGCAGTACTTC.

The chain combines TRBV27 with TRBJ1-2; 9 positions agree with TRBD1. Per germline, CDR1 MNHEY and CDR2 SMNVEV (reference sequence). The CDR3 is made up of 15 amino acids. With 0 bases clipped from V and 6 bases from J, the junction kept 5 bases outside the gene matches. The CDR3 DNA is TGTGCCAGCAGTTTATCGGCGGGACAGGGAGATGGCTACACCTTC. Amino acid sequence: CASSLSAGQGDGYTF.

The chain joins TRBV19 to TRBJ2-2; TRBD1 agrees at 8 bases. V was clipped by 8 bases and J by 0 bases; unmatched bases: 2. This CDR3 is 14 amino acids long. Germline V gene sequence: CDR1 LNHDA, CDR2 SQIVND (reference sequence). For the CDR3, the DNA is TGTGCCAGTCGGGACAGGTCGAACACCGGGGAGCTGTTTTTT. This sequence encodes CASRDRSNTGELFF. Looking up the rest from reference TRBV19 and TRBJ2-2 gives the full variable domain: DGGITQSPKYLFRKEGQNVTLSCEQNLNHDAMYWYRQDPGQGLRLIYYSQIVNDFQKGDIAEGYSVSREKKESFPLTVTSAQKNPTAFYLCASRDRSNTGELFFGEGSRLTVL.

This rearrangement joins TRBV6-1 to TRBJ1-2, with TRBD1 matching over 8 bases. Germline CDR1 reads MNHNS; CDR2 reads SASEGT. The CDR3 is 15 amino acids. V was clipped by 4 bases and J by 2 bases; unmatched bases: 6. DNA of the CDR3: TGTGCCAGCAGTGCTTCGGGACAGGTGAACTATGGCTACACCTTC. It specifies CASSASGQVNYGYTF.

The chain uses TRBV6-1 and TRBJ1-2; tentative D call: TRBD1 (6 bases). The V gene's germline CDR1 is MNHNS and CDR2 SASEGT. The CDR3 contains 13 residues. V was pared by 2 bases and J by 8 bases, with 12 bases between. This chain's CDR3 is CASSETGTWGYTF. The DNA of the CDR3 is TGTGCCAGCAGTGAAACAGGGACGTGGGGCTACACCTTC.

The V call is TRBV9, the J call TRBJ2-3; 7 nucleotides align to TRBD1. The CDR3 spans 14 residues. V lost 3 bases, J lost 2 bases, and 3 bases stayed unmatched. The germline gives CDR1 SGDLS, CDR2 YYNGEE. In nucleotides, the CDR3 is TGTGCCAGCAGCGAGGGACAGACCACAGATACGCAGTATTTT. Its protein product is CASSEGQTTDTQYF.

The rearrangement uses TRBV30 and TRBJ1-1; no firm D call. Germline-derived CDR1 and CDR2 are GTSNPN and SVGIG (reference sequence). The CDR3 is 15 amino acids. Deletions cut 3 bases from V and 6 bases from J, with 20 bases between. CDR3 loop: CAWRVPGLNIPEAFF. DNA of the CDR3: TGTGCCTGGAGGGTACCGGGATTGAACATCCCTGAAGCTTTCTTT.

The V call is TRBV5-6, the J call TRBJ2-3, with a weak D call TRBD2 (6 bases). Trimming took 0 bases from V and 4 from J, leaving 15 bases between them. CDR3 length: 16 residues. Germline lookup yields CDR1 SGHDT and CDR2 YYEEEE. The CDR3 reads CASSLGSWGLPDTQYF. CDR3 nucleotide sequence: TGTGCCAGCAGCTTGGGTTCGTGGGGACTTCCAGATACGCAGTATTTT.

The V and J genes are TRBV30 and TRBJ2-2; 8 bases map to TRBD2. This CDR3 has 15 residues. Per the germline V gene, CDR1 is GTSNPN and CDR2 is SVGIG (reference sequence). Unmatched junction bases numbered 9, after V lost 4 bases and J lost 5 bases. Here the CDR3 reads CAWTPRGGPTGELFF. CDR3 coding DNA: TGTGCCTGGACCCCCCGGGGGGGGCCTACCGGGGAGCTGTTTTTT. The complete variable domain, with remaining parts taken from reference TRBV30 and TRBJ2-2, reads SQTIHQWPATLVQPVGSPLSLECTVEGTSNPNLYWYRQAAGRGLQLLFYSVGIGQISSEVPQNLSASRPQDRQFILSSKKLLLSDSGFYLCAWTPRGGPTGELFFGEGSRLTVL.

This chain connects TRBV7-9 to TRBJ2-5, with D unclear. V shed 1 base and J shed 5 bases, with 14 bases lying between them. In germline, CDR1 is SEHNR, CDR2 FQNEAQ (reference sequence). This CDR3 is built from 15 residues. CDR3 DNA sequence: TGTGCCAGCAGCTTAGTCGGCGGAACCGCGGAGACCCAGTACTTC. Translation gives CASSLVGGTAETQYF.